A single sample gave rise to the 8 T cell receptor beta chains below, sequenced in a study of metastatic and nonmetastatic thyroid tumors. TCRdb recomputed clones from the PCR reads via MiXCR. The table lists 80,000 to 85,000 clones, under 15% of them singletons. There were no patients who had received any treatment before thyroid surgery. The sequencing input was tumor tissue. These receptors were taken from a female donor with papillary thyroid cancer or a benign thyroid nodule (not recorded which). Some clones in this sample may be carry-over from other donors' samples.

This clone was observed at least ten times. The chain uses TRBV6-2 or TRBV6-3 and TRBJ2-3; TRBD2 matches at 7 bases. Germline trimming cut 2 bases from V and 7 bases from J; bases unmatched to any gene: 9. CDR1 MNHEY and CDR2 SVGEGT come from the germline V gene. The length of the CDR3 is 15 residues. The CDR3 DNA sequence: TGTGCCAGCAGTTACAAGACTAGCTTCCCCTATACGCAGTATTTT. Amino acid sequence: CASSYKTSFPYTQYF.

In this sample, this clone turned up many times. V gene TRBV6-2 or TRBV6-3 combines with J gene TRBJ2-7; 8 nucleotides align to TRBD1. This CDR3 comprises 15 residues. Germline CDR1 reads MNHEY; CDR2 reads SVGEGT. With V trimmed by 8 bases and J by 2 bases, 11 bases remained unmatched. CDR3 sequence: CASAGRAGGAYEQYF. CDR3 nucleotides: TGTGCCAGCGCAGGACGGGCAGGGGGCGCCTACGAGCAGTACTTC.

V gene TRBV7-9 combines with J gene TRBJ1-5; D is ambiguous. The CDR3 spans 14 residues. The V end lost 9 bases, the J end lost 7 bases, and 19 bases lay between the germline ends. The V gene's germline CDR1 is SEHNR and CDR2 FQNEAQ (reference sequence). In DNA, the CDR3 is TGTGCCAGGACCGACAACGCCCGAGTCCAGCCCCAGCATTTT. It codes for CARTDNARVQPQHF.

There are many counts of this clone. The genes are TRBV24-1 and TRBJ2-3, with 8 bases matching TRBD2. Trimming cost V 3 bases and J 1 base; bases outside gene matches: 8. The CDR3 is made up of 17 amino acids. Germline-derived CDR1 and CDR2 are KGHDR and SFDVKD. CDR3 nucleotide sequence: TGTGCCACCAGTGATCTGGCTAGCGGGTACGGCACAGATACGCAGTATTTT. Its translation: CATSDLASGYGTDTQYF.

This clone was seen repeatedly, ten times or more. The chain employs TRBV5-8 and TRBJ1-5; 7 nucleotides align to TRBD1. Unmatched junction bases numbered 7, after V lost 4 bases and J lost 0 bases. This CDR3 has 16 amino acids. Germline CDR1 SGHTS, CDR2 YDEGEE. The DNA of the CDR3 is TGTGCCAGCAGCCCCGGGACAGCTAATAGCAATCAGCCCCAGCATTTT. The encoded protein is CASSPGTANSNQPQHF. The full variable domain, its missing parts supplied by reference TRBV5-8 and TRBJ1-5, is EAGVTQSPTHLIKTRGQQATLRCSPISGHTSVYWYQQALGLGLQFLLWYDEGEERNRGNFPPRFSGRQFPNYSSELNVNALELEDSALYLCASSPGTANSNQPQHFGDGTRLSIL.

The table lists this clone with many counts. The chain employs TRBV7-9 and TRBJ1-6, with D possibly TRBD1 on 5 matching bases. This CDR3 has 14 residues. In germline, CDR1 is SEHNR, CDR2 FQNEAQ (reference sequence). The V end lost 3 bases, the J end lost 9 bases, and 12 bases lay between the germline ends. The DNA of the CDR3 is TGTGCCAGCAGCTTTTGGGACGACGGTTCACCCCTCCACTTT. Translated, it gives CASSFWDDGSPLHF.

This clone was seen just once. One end of the junction does not line up with germline, which may come from a read error. The CDR3 here is CASSLVELGATEDFF. The CDR3 DNA sequence: TGCGCCAGCAGCTTGGTGGAACTGGGGGCCACTGAAGATTTCTTT. The V call is TRBV5-1, the J call TRBJ1-1, with D maybe TRBD1 (6 bases). In germline, CDR1 is SGHRS, CDR2 YFSETQ. The CDR3 is 15 residues long.

This clone was observed many times. This sequence joins TRBV28 and TRBJ2-7, with TRBD2 matching over 10 bases. Germline V gene lookup returns CDR1 MDHEN and CDR2 SYDVKM. J gave up 5 bases and V 1 base, and 8 bases lay outside the gene matches. This CDR3 spans 16 amino acids. The CDR3 loop is CASSLSSGRAGNEQYF. The CDR3 DNA sequence: TGTGCCAGCAGTTTATCCAGCGGGAGGGCCGGCAACGAGCAGTACTTC.